One T cell receptor beta chain is described in this entry. The germline V gene has CDR1 MNHEY and CDR2 SVGAGI. This CDR3 is built from 15 residues. Trimming took 5 bases from V and 1 from J; bases not matched to a gene: 2. The data were obtained in a study of shared clonotypes between healthy human individuals. Clones were read by immunoSEQ multiplex PCR, and TCRdb kept only the in-frame ones, dropping some. The sample has under 2,500,000 clones, around 95% seen once. The chain is built from TRBV6-5 and TRBJ2-2, with TRBD2 identical over 9 bases. This clonotype was sampled from a man younger than 35 in good health. Material: naive CD4+ T cells sorted from blood. Subset specified: CD45RA+ positively selected. CDR3 coding DNA: TGTGCCAGCAGTCTAGCGGGGAGGAACACCGGGGAGCTGTTTTTT. Protein product: CASSLAGRNTGELFF.